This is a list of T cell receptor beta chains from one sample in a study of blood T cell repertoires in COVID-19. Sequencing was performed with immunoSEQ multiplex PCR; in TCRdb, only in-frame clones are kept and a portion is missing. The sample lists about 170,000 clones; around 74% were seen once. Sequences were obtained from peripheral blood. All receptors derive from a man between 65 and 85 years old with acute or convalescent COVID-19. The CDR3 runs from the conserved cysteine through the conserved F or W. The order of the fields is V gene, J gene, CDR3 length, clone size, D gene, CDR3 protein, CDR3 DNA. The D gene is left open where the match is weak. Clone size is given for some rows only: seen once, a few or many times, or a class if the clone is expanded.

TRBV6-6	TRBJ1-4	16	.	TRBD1	CASSLLQGTTNEKLFF	TGTGCCAGCAGCCTACTACAGGGGACAACTAATGAAAAACTGTTTTTT
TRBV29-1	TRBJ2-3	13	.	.	CSVDVQQADTQYF	TGCAGCGTTGATGTACAGCAGGCAGATACGCAGTATTTT
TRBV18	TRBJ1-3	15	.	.	CASSPSRDTRNTIYF	TGTGCCAGCTCACCGTCCAGGGATACTCGAAACACCATATATTTT
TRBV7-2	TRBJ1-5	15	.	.	CASSLGESGNQPQHF	TGTGCCAGCAGCTTAGGGGAGTCTGGCAATCAGCCCCAGCATTTT
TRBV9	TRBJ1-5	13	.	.	CASSAGGNQPQHF	TGTGCCAGCAGCGCAGGGGGCAATCAGCCCCAGCATTTT
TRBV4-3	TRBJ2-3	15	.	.	CASRKGIGSTDTQYF	TGCGCCAGCAGAAAGGGGATCGGGAGCACAGATACGCAGTATTTT
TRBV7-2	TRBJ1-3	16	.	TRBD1	CASQTDRGGSGNTIYF	TGTGCCAGTCAAACCGACAGGGGCGGCTCTGGAAACACCATATATTTT
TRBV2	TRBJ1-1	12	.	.	CASSEAAEEAFF	TGTGCCAGCAGTGAAGCCGCAGAGGAGGCTTTCTTT
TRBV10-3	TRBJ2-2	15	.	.	CAISGGAGNTGELFF	TGTGCCATCAGTGGGGGAGCGGGGAACACCGGGGAGCTGTTTTTT
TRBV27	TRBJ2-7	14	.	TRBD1	CASRTGTGPYEQYF	TGTGCCAGCAGGACCGGGACAGGGCCCTACGAGCAGTACTTC
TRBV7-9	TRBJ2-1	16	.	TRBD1	CASSLSQGASYNEQFF	TGTGCCAGCAGCTTATCCCAGGGGGCGTCCTACAATGAGCAGTTCTTC
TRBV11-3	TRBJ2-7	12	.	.	CASSLIGYEQYF	TGTGCCAGCAGCTTAATCGGCTACGAGCAGTACTTC
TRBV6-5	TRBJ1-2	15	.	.	CASRYGGVEGYGYTF	TGTGCCAGCCGTTACGGTGGGGTGGAGGGGTATGGCTACACCTTC
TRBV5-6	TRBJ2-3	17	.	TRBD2	CASSGTSGGLITDTQYF	TGTGCCAGCAGCGGGACTAGCGGGGGGCTAATCACAGATACGCAGTATTTT
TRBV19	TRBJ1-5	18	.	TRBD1	CASSTEQGARGINQPQHF	TGTGCCAGTAGTACAGAACAGGGGGCAAGGGGTATCAATCAGCCCCAGCATTTT
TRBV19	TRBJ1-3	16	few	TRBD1	CASSRTGARSGNTIYF	TGTGCCAGTAGTAGGACAGGGGCCCGCTCTGGAAACACCATATATTTT
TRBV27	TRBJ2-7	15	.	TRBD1	CASSFETGAFGEQYF	TGTGCCAGCAGTTTCGAGACAGGGGCCTTCGGCGAGCAGTACTTC
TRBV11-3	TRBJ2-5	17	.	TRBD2	CASSFDPGLAGGETQYF	TGTGCCAGCAGCTTTGATCCGGGACTAGCGGGAGGGGAGACCCAGTACTTC
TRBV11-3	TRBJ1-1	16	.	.	CASRPDQQGRYTEAFF	TGTGCCAGCAGACCAGACCAACAGGGTCGGTACACTGAAGCTTTCTTT
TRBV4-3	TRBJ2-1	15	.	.	CASSQSVGTIGEQFF	TGCGCCAGCAGCCAATCTGTTGGCACTATTGGTGAGCAGTTCTTC
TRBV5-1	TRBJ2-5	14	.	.	CASSIWTDQETQYF	TGCGCCAGCAGCATATGGACAGATCAAGAGACCCAGTACTTC
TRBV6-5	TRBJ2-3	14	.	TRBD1	CASFRTGRADTQYF	TGTGCCAGCTTCCGGACAGGTCGGGCAGATACGCAGTATTTT
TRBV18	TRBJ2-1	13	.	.	CASSPSGEGISFF	TGTGCCAGCTCACCGTCAGGGGAGGGAATATCGTTCTTC
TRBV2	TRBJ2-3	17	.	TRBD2	CASSEGYSGGLSDTQYF	TGTGCCAGCAGTGAAGGTTATAGCGGGGGCCTGTCAGATACGCAGTATTTT
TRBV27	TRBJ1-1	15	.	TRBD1	CASSWGTGMNTEAFF	TGTGCCAGCAGTTGGGGGACAGGGATGAACACTGAAGCTTTCTTT
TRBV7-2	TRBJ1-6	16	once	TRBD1	CASSLTRTGLNSPLHF	TGTGCCAGCAGCTTAACTAGGACAGGGTTGAATTCACCCCTCCACTTT
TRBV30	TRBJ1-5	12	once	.	CAFGGGNQPQHF	TGTGCCTTCGGGGGGGGGAATCAGCCCCAGCATTTT
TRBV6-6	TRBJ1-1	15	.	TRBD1	CASSYGTGRVTEAFF	TGTGCCAGCAGTTACGGGACAGGGCGAGTCACTGAAGCTTTCTTT
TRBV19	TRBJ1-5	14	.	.	CASSIGASNQPQHF	TGTGCCAGTAGTATAGGGGCGAGCAATCAGCCCCAGCATTTT
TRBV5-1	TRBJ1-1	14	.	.	CASSQYRTNTEAFF	TGCGCCAGCAGCCAGTACAGGACGAACACTGAAGCTTTCTTT
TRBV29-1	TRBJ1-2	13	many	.	CSVHQGGESGYTF	TGCAGCGTTCACCAGGGCGGAGAGAGTGGCTACACCTTC
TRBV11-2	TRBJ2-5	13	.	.	CASSLAGFETQYF	TGTGCCAGCAGCTTAGCAGGGTTTGAGACCCAGTACTTC
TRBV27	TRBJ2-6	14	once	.	CASSLLSGANVLTF	TGTGCCAGCAGTTTACTATCTGGGGCCAACGTCCTGACTTTC
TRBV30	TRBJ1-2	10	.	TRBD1	CAWRTGALYF	TGTGCCTGGAGGACAGGGGCCCTATATTTC
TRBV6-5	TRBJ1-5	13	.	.	CASSTGSQRPQHF	TGTGCCAGCAGTACAGGGTCCCAGAGGCCCCAGCATTTT
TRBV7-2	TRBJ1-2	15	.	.	CASSPPQKQVYGYTF	TGTGCCAGCAGCCCGCCCCAAAAACAGGTCTATGGCTACACCTTC
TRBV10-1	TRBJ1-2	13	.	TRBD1	CASSVTGANGYTF	TGCGCCAGCAGTGTTACAGGGGCAAATGGCTACACCTTC
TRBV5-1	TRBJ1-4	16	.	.	CASSLGGTATNEKLFF	TGCGCCAGCAGCTTGGGTGGTACAGCAACTAATGAAAAACTGTTTTTT
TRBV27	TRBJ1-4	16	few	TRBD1	CASSLGLGRGPEKLFF	TGTGCCAGCAGTTTAGGTTTGGGCAGGGGGCCAGAAAAACTGTTTTTT
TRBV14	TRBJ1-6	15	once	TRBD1	CASSLSTGDISPLHF	TGTGCCAGCAGCCTATCGACAGGGGATATTTCACCCCTCCACTTT
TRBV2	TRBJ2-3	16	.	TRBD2	CASTSGLAGGGDTQYF	TGTGCCAGCACCTCGGGACTAGCGGGGGGCGGGGATACGCAGTATTTT
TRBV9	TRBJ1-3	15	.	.	CASSVEAGVGNTIYF	TGTGCCAGCAGCGTAGAGGCGGGGGTAGGAAACACCATATATTTT
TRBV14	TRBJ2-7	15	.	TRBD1	CASSQATGSTYEQYF	TGTGCCAGCAGCCAAGCGACAGGGTCAACCTACGAGCAGTACTTC